The rows below give T cell receptor beta chains drawn from one sample of a study of early T cells in non-severe SARS-CoV-2 infection. TCRdb re-analysed the 5' RACE reads in MiXCR, keeping a single row per CDR3 protein. This repertoire shows roughly 54,000 distinct CDR3 sequences, around an eighth found once; its top ten account for 4.8%. The specimen was whole blood. The receptors come from an adult who was a healthcare worker with PCR-confirmed SARS-CoV-2 infection or an uninfected control (not recorded which). CDR3s include the opening cysteine and the closing phenylalanine or tryptophan. The D gene is left open where the match is weak. Clone size is stated in some rows and not others, as once, few, many or a class when expanded.

clone size	V gene	J gene	D gene	CDR3 DNA	CDR3 protein
.	TRBV19	TRBJ2-7	.	TGTGCCAGTAGCCCCCGTTCTGCTAAAAACATCCCCTACGAGCAGTACTTC	CASSPRSAKNIPYEQYF
.	TRBV12-3/TRBV12-4	TRBJ2-3	TRBD2	TGTGCCAGCAGTCCAGGGACTAGCGGGGACTTCCCCACAGATACGCAGTATTTT	CASSPGTSGDFPTDTQYF
many	TRBV12-3/TRBV12-4	TRBJ2-1	.	TGTGCCAGCAGTTTAGTCGTCAATGAGCAGTTCTTC	CASSLVVNEQFF
many	TRBV20-1	TRBJ1-1	.	TGCAGTGCTAGAGAGGGCCCAGGGGCTGAAGCTTTCTTT	CSAREGPGAEAFF
many	TRBV29-1	TRBJ2-5	.	TGCAGCGTCGACAGGATCCAAGAGACCCAGTACTTC	CSVDRIQETQYF
many	TRBV28	TRBJ1-5	.	TGTGCCAGCAGTTTCGCGGGTCAGCCCCAGCATTTT	CASSFAGQPQHF
.	TRBV28	TRBJ2-5	.	TGTGCCAGCAGTCCCTCAGGAGGGGCAGAGACCCAGTACTTC	CASSPSGGAETQYF
few	TRBV7-2	TRBJ1-4	.	TGTGCCAGCAGCTTAGCCCCGGGAGAAAAACTGTTTTTT	CASSLAPGEKLFF
many	TRBV12-3/TRBV12-4	TRBJ2-5	TRBD1	TGTGCCAGCAGTTTAGCGACAGGGAGCGCAGAGACCCAGTACTTC	CASSLATGSAETQYF
few	TRBV29-1	TRBJ1-2	TRBD1	TGCAGCGTTATAGATACGCTTACAGGGGGTGGCTACACCTTC	CSVIDTLTGGGYTF
.	TRBV24-1	TRBJ1-6	.	TGTGCCACCAGTGATTTGCGTCGCGCAGGGCGAAGCTCCTATAATTCACCCCTCCACTTT	CATSDLRRAGRSSYNSPLHF
many	TRBV28	TRBJ2-1	.	TGTGCCAGCAGTTTAGGGGGAGTTTCAAATGAGCAGTTCTTC	CASSLGGVSNEQFF
many	TRBV5-8	TRBJ1-5	.	TGTGCCAGCACCCCCCCGTATAGCAATCAGCCCCAGCATTTT	CASTPPYSNQPQHF
.	TRBV27	TRBJ1-1	.	TGTGCCAGCAGTCGCAACCGCGGGGAATACCCTGAAGCTTTCTTT	CASSRNRGEYPEAFF
few	TRBV2	TRBJ2-7	.	TGTGCCAGCAGTGCACAGGCCTACGAGCAGTACTTC	CASSAQAYEQYF
.	TRBV5-1	TRBJ2-4	TRBD1	TGCGCCAGCAGAGCGACAGGGACCTTATTCCAGTACTTC	CASRATGTLFQYF
few	TRBV2	TRBJ2-3	TRBD1	TGTGCCAGCAGTGATCCCCTCCGGATACTCGGACAGGGGGCATCAGATACGCAGTATTTT	CASSDPLRILGQGASDTQYF
.	TRBV6-6	TRBJ2-7	.	TGTGCCAGCAGTTACTTAGGACTCCAATACGAGCAGTACTTC	CASSYLGLQYEQYF
many	TRBV12-3/TRBV12-4	TRBJ1-5	.	TGTGCCAGCAGCCTTATTAGCAATCAGCCCCAGCATTTT	CASSLISNQPQHF
.	TRBV7-2	TRBJ1-3	.	TGTGCCAGCAGCCCCGGACCCCCAGGAAACACCATATATTTT	CASSPGPPGNTIYF
.	TRBV7-2	TRBJ2-2	TRBD2	TGTGCCAGCAGCTTAGAAGCGGGGGGTGTAACCGGGGAGCTGTTTTTT	CASSLEAGGVTGELFF
many	TRBV28	TRBJ2-7	TRBD2	TGTGCCAGCACCATGGGACTAGCGGGAGGGATTGGCGAGCAGTACTTC	CASTMGLAGGIGEQYF
many	TRBV18	TRBJ2-5	.	TGTGCCAGCTCACCACTAGCTCGGGAGACCCAGTACTTC	CASSPLARETQYF
.	TRBV28	TRBJ2-3	.	TGTGCCAGCAGTCTGGACAGCACAGATACGCAGTATTTT	CASSLDSTDTQYF
many	TRBV6-5	TRBJ1-5	.	TGTGCCAGCAGCCACCAGGGTAATCAGCCCCAGCATTTT	CASSHQGNQPQHF
few	TRBV7-2	TRBJ2-3	.	TGTGCCAGCAGCTCGACGCACACAGATACGCAGTATTTT	CASSSTHTDTQYF
few	TRBV6-5	TRBJ2-3	TRBD2	TGTGCCAGTCGGGGGGTGACGCCTAGCACAGATACGCAGTATTTT	CASRGVTPSTDTQYF
few	TRBV4-1	TRBJ1-2	.	TGCGCCAGCAGCCCCGAGGGGACCAACTATGGCTACACCTTC	CASSPEGTNYGYTF
.	TRBV7-2	TRBJ2-7	TRBD1	TGTGCCAGCAGTTCGGGACAGATCTACGAGCAGTACTTC	CASSSGQIYEQYF
many	TRBV6-6	TRBJ1-1	.	TGTGCCAGCAGCTCGGGACGACTGCTGAACACTGAAGCTTTCTTT	CASSSGRLLNTEAFF